This is a list of T cell receptor beta chains from one sample in a study of T-cell memory formation after mild COVID-19. TCRdb fed the 5' RACE reads into MiXCR, producing one record per CDR3 protein. This sample has under 450,000 distinct CDR3 sequences, with about 15% found just once. Sequencing was performed on PBMCs or a T cell subset sorted from them (not recorded which). The source is a man in his late teens or twenties who had mild COVID-19 (a few samples of this study predate the infection). Cell type and time point are not known. Both conserved end residues are part of each CDR3. A D gene is named only where the DNA matches it firmly. Clone sizes are given selectively: once, few, many, or a class where the clone is expanded.

abundance: few; v_gene: TRBV12-3/TRBV12-4; d_gene: -; j_gene: TRBJ1-2; CDR3nt: TGTGCCAGCAGTCTAGGGGGGTATAGGGCCTATGGCTACACCTTC; CDR3aa: CASSLGGYRAYGYTF
abundance: -; v_gene: TRBV6-5; d_gene: TRBD2; j_gene: TRBJ2-5; CDR3nt: TGTGCCAGCAGTCCAACTCCTAGCGGGTACCAAGAGACCCAGTACTTC; CDR3aa: CASSPTPSGYQETQYF
abundance: many; v_gene: TRBV6-5; d_gene: -; j_gene: TRBJ2-5; CDR3nt: TGTGCCAGCAGTTACGCCAGGGTCCAAGAGACCCAGTACTTC; CDR3aa: CASSYARVQETQYF
abundance: few; v_gene: TRBV6-5; d_gene: -; j_gene: TRBJ1-5; CDR3nt: TGTGCCTGCATGAGGGGGATCAATCAGCCCCAGCATTTT; CDR3aa: CACMRGINQPQHF
abundance: once; v_gene: TRBV4-1; d_gene: TRBD2; j_gene: TRBJ2-3; CDR3nt: TGCGCCAGCAGCACCCATGGACTAGCGATAGATACGCAGTATTTT; CDR3aa: CASSTHGLAIDTQYF
abundance: -; v_gene: TRBV18; d_gene: TRBD1; j_gene: TRBJ2-2; CDR3nt: TGTGCCAGCTCACGGGACAGACCTATGAGCGGGGAGCTGTTTTTT; CDR3aa: CASSRDRPMSGELFF
abundance: many; v_gene: TRBV7-2; d_gene: -; j_gene: TRBJ1-2; CDR3nt: TGTGCCAGCAGCTTAAAGGCTAACTATGGCTACACCTTC; CDR3aa: CASSLKANYGYTF
abundance: -; v_gene: TRBV5-1; d_gene: -; j_gene: TRBJ2-5; CDR3nt: TGCGCCAGCAGCCGGTCACAGGGAGAGACCCAGTACTTC; CDR3aa: CASSRSQGETQYF
abundance: few; v_gene: TRBV5-1; d_gene: -; j_gene: TRBJ2-2; CDR3nt: TGCGCCAGCAGCGCGGGCAGGCAGCTCGCCGCCGGGGAGCTGTTTTTT; CDR3aa: CASSAGRQLAAGELFF
abundance: few; v_gene: TRBV19; d_gene: TRBD1; j_gene: TRBJ2-3; CDR3nt: TGTGCCAGTAGAATGACAGGGCCAGCTCTAGATACGCAGTATTTT; CDR3aa: CASRMTGPALDTQYF
abundance: few; v_gene: TRBV3-1; d_gene: TRBD1; j_gene: TRBJ1-1; CDR3nt: TGTGCCAGCAGCGAACAGGGGAAAGCTTATTTGAACACTGAAGCTTTCTTT; CDR3aa: CASSEQGKAYLNTEAFF
abundance: few; v_gene: TRBV2; d_gene: -; j_gene: TRBJ2-6; CDR3nt: TGTGCCAGCAGTGCTGTGGAAGCTGGGGCCAACGTCCTGACTTTC; CDR3aa: CASSAVEAGANVLTF
abundance: many; v_gene: TRBV28; d_gene: -; j_gene: TRBJ2-1; CDR3nt: TGTGCCAGCAGTTCTTCCATGATCCGTGAGCAGTTCTTC; CDR3aa: CASSSSMIREQFF
abundance: few; v_gene: TRBV7-9; d_gene: -; j_gene: TRBJ2-3; CDR3nt: TGTGCCAGCAGCCCCCAGGGAGACGTAGATACGCAGTATTTT; CDR3aa: CASSPQGDVDTQYF
abundance: few; v_gene: TRBV6-5; d_gene: -; j_gene: TRBJ2-5; CDR3nt: TGTGCCAGCAGCTCCCGACAGGTCCAAGAGACCCAGTACTTC; CDR3aa: CASSSRQVQETQYF
abundance: many; v_gene: TRBV10-3; d_gene: -; j_gene: TRBJ1-3; CDR3nt: TGTGCCATCAGTGTAGACAACTCTGGAAACACCATATATTTT; CDR3aa: CAISVDNSGNTIYF
abundance: few; v_gene: TRBV7-2; d_gene: TRBD2; j_gene: TRBJ2-5; CDR3nt: TGTGCCAGCAGCTTCGCGACGGGGGGTGAGACCCAGTACTTC; CDR3aa: CASSFATGGETQYF
abundance: few; v_gene: TRBV7-2; d_gene: -; j_gene: TRBJ1-2; CDR3nt: TGTGCCAGCAGCCCTTCAAGTCCGGGAGGCTATGGCTACACCTTC; CDR3aa: CASSPSSPGGYGYTF